One sample yielded the 11 T cell receptor beta chains listed below, sequenced in a study of post-analysis software for immune sequencing data. Study-level results: Compared with controls, patients had more of five TRBV segments, including TRBV5-6, TRBV5-1 and TRBV20-1.

Prepared libraries of TCR beta cDNA carried unique molecular identifiers. TCRdb fed the PCR reads into MiXCR, producing one record per CDR3 protein. The data contain about 200,000 distinct CDR3 sequences, 25% to 30% of them seen just once; the ten biggest clones take up roughly 3.5%. These TCRs' antigens remain unknown. The sample consisted of blood. These receptors were taken from a girl aged 2-17 years with multiple sclerosis.

This clonotype was seen many times. CDR3 sequence reads: CASSFGTGDSYEQYF. Here the CDR3 DNA reads TGTGCCAGCAGTTTCGGGACAGGGGATTCCTACGAGCAGTACTTC. This chain connects TRBV28 to TRBJ2-7; the match to TRBD1 covers 10 bases. The CDR3 consists of 15 residues. The germline V gene encodes CDR1 MDHEN and CDR2 SYDVKM. Trimming took 3 bases from V and 1 from J; bases not matched to a gene: 3.

There are many counts of this clonotype. The chain is built from TRBV2 and TRBJ1-5, with D possibly being TRBD1 (6 bases). The V gene lost 10 bases and the J gene lost 1 base, with 14 bases spanning the gap. Germline V gene data show CDR1 as SNHLY and CDR2 as FYNNEI. The CDR3 sequence is 14 residues long. In nucleotides, the CDR3 is TGTGCCACCCGCCGGGGGCTGAGCAATCAGCCCCAGCATTTT. Protein product: CATRRGLSNQPQHF.

The chain couples TRBV7-9 to TRBJ2-1; a weak D match, TRBD2 (5 bases). This CDR3 comprises 17 residues. Per the germline V gene, CDR1 is SEHNR and CDR2 is FQNEAQ (reference sequence). Trimming left V 1 base short and J 0 bases short, with 13 bases between. The CDR3 loop is CASSLGPERSSYNEQFF. CDR3 nucleotide sequence: TGTGCCAGCAGCTTAGGTCCGGAGCGGAGCTCCTACAATGAGCAGTTCTTC. The whole variable domain, remainder taken from reference TRBV7-9 and TRBJ2-1, is DTGVSQNPRHKITKRGQNVTFRCDPISEHNRLYWYRQTLGQGPEFLTYFQNEAQLEKSRLLSDRFSAERPKGSFSTLEIQRTEQGDSAMYLCASSLGPERSSYNEQFFGPGTRLTVL.

This chain links TRBV2 with TRBJ2-7; weak D call: TRBD1 (6 bases). V shed 11 bases and J shed 4 bases, with 18 bases lying between them. Looked up from germline, CDR1 is SNHLY and CDR2 is FYNNEI. The CDR3 runs 13 residues. The CDR3 is CAGTGIASYEQYF. The DNA for the CDR3 is TGTGCCGGAACAGGGATAGCGTCGTACGAGCAGTACTTC.

The chain joins TRBV7-3 to TRBJ1-1; TRBD1 is a possible D gene (5 bases). The V and J ends lost 4 bases and 4 bases respectively, with 19 bases between them. Germline V gene lookup returns CDR1 SGHTA and CDR2 FQGTGA. The CDR3 runs to 16 residues. In nucleotides, the CDR3 is TGTGCCAGCAGCTCTGATCGTCGGGGGTTGGGCACTGAAGCTTTCTTT. Its protein is CASSSDRRGLGTEAFF.

At least ten counts were recorded for this clonotype. The rearrangement uses TRBV28 and TRBJ2-5, with TRBD1 matching over 9 bases. This CDR3 spans 15 amino acids. Germline V gives CDR1 MDHEN, CDR2 SYDVKM. Trimming at V came to 5 bases and at J to 4 bases, leaving 8 bases not matched to a gene. DNA for the CDR3: TGTGCCAGCAGTCAAGGGACAGGGTGGGGAGAGACCCAGTACTTC. It encodes CASSQGTGWGETQYF.

The chain links TRBV12-3 or TRBV12-4 to TRBJ2-7; a weak D match, TRBD2 (7 bases). Between the trimmed V and J ends, which lost 1 base and 3 bases, there was a span of 25 bases. The CDR3 has 19 residues. CDR3 loop: CASSLVGGFTGTGGYEQYF. In DNA form, the CDR3 reads TGTGCCAGCAGTTTAGTGGGGGGTTTCACAGGGACGGGAGGCTACGAGCAGTACTTC.

The CDR3, as DNA: TGTGCCAGCAAGGGAAAGACGGTACTGAACACCGGGGAGCTGTTTTTT. Translating gives CASKGKTVLNTGELFF. The chain employs TRBV27 and TRBJ2-2; D not certain. The germline V gene has CDR1 MNHEY and CDR2 SMNVEV (reference sequence). CDR3 length equals 16 residues. The V and J ends lost 7 bases and 1 base respectively, with 16 bases between them.

This clonotype was counted between two and nine times. The chain has TRBV20-1 and TRBJ2-7, with TRBD1 matching 9 bases. Per germline, CDR1 DFQATT and CDR2 SNEGSKA (reference sequence). The CDR3 contains 14 residues. V lost 3 bases and J lost 5; bases outside the gene matches: 8. The CDR3 loop reads CSARAGTGMDEQYF. The CDR3 DNA is TGCAGTGCTAGGGCCGGGACAGGGATGGACGAGCAGTACTTC.

In this sample, this clonotype turned up many times. J is TRBJ2-7 and V is TRBV7-9; D unclear. CDR3 length: 14 residues. Trimming pared 4 bases from V and 0 bases from J, leaving 10 bases between. Looked up from germline, CDR1 is SEHNR and CDR2 is FQNEAQ (reference sequence). CDR3 coding DNA: TGTGCCAGCAGCTCGACTTGGAACTCCTACGAGCAGTACTTC. This translates into CASSSTWNSYEQYF.

This clonotype was found a few times. This sequence joins TRBV7-2 and TRBJ2-3; D possibly corresponds to TRBD2 (6 bases). The germline V and J ends were trimmed by 5 bases and 5 bases, with 11 bases remaining between them. The CDR3 consists of 13 residues. Germline V gene data show CDR1 as SGHTA and CDR2 as FQGNSA. CDR3 residues: CASSPRGLDTQYF. CDR3 nucleotides: TGTGCCAGCAGCCCCCGGGGGTTAGATACGCAGTATTTT.